This passage covers 30 T cell receptor beta chains from one sample sequenced in a study of monozygotic twins with inflammatory bowel disease. Reanalyzing the 5' RACE reads, TCRdb keeps one entry per CDR3 protein, without DNA. Recorded for this sample: 350,000 to 500,000 distinct CDR3 sequences. The source material was blood. Receptors originate from a human donor with ulcerative colitis or Crohn's disease, or a healthy co-twin of an affected twin (not recorded which).

This CDR3 is CASSQRGSYEQYF. V usage is TRBV7-9 and J usage is TRBJ2-7. This CDR3 is built from 13 residues. Germline-derived CDR1 and CDR2 are SEHNR and FQNEAQ (reference sequence).

J is TRBJ1-1 and V is TRBV18; with no DNA, the TCRdb D assignment of TRBD1 cannot be verified. The CDR3 contains 14 residues. Germline-derived CDR1 and CDR2 are KGHSH and LQKENI. The CDR3 spells CASSPATRGTEAFF.

J is TRBJ2-3 and V is TRBV4-2; TCRdb designates TRBD2, a call that cannot be tested without DNA. Germline V gene data show CDR1 as LGHNA and CDR2 as YNFKEQ. This CDR3 has 16 amino acids. The CDR3 protein is CASSQAAVAGANTQYF.

The V and J genes are TRBV5-1 and TRBJ2-2; TCRdb selects TRBD2, and the lack of DNA leaves this call unchecked. CDR3 length equals 15 residues. Looked up from germline, CDR1 is SGHRS and CDR2 is YFSETQ. This CDR3 reads CASSSGTYETGELFF.

The chain uses TRBV10-3 and TRBJ1-1; as DNA is missing, the TRBD1 call by TCRdb cannot be tested. This CDR3 region has 13 residues. Per germline, CDR1 ENHRY and CDR2 SYGVKD. CDR3 sequence: CAISRPGAPEAFF.

Here the CDR3 reads CASSPRQGGTGELFF. The chain joins TRBV5-4 to TRBJ2-2; TCRdb designates TRBD1, a call that cannot be tested without DNA. Germline V lookup: CDR1 SGHNT, CDR2 YYREEE (reference sequence). This CDR3 is 15 amino acids long. The full variable domain, its missing parts supplied by reference TRBV5-4 and TRBJ2-2, is ETGVTQSPTHLIKTRGQQVTLRCSSQSGHNTVSWYQQALGQGPQFIFQYYREEENGRGNFPPRFSGLQFPNYSSELNVNALELDDSALYLCASSPRQGGTGELFFGEGSRLTVL.

This chain connects TRBV12-3 or TRBV12-4 to TRBJ2-1; TCRdb picks TRBD2, but there is no DNA to check that call. CDR3 size: 16 residues. CDR3 amino acids: CASSSRSGKAYNEQFF.

CDR3 region: CSASPLANQETQYF. V usage is TRBV20-1 and J usage is TRBJ2-5; the TCRdb D gene call, TRBD1, has no DNA to confirm it. Germline V gene sequence: CDR1 DFQATT, CDR2 SNEGSKA (reference sequence). The CDR3 length is 14 residues.

The chain couples TRBV20-1 to TRBJ2-3; as DNA is missing, the TRBD1 call by TCRdb cannot be tested. Germline lookup yields CDR1 DFQATT and CDR2 SNEGSKA (reference sequence). The CDR3 spans 12 residues. This chain's CDR3 is CSAFRGTDTQYF.

The CDR3 protein is CSAKGLRSSYEQYF. The V and J genes are TRBV20-1 and TRBJ2-7; TCRdb's assignment of TRBD2 cannot be checked, as there is no DNA. This CDR3 region has 14 residues. Germline V gene lookup returns CDR1 DFQATT and CDR2 SNEGSKA (reference sequence).

The J gene is TRBJ2-7, the V gene TRBV6-1; TCRdb's D call of TRBD1 is untestable without DNA. Germline V gene lookup returns CDR1 MNHNS and CDR2 SASEGT. This CDR3 contains 15 residues. The CDR3 spells CASSEAYGTVYEQYF.

The V and J genes are TRBV7-6 and TRBJ2-1; TCRdb's D call of TRBD2 is untestable without DNA. There are 17 residues in the CDR3. Germline V CDR1 and CDR2: SGHVS, FNYEAQ. CDR3 amino acids: CASSSHPSSGTYNEQFF.

V gene TRBV5-1 combines with J gene TRBJ2-1; the D gene TCRdb calls, TRBD1, cannot be checked with no DNA. CDR1 is SGHRS and CDR2 is YFSETQ in the germline V gene. The length of the CDR3 is 15 residues. CDR3 sequence reads: CASSFTGDTNNEQFF.

The V and J genes are TRBV9 and TRBJ1-4. The CDR3 sequence is 13 residues long. CDR1 and CDR2 (germline): SGDLS, YYNGEE. This CDR3 is CASSSDLNEKLFF.

The V call is TRBV29-1, the J call TRBJ2-1; there is no DNA to check the TCRdb D call of TRBD1. Germline CDR1 is SQVTM and CDR2 is ANQGSEA. The CDR3 is 15 amino acids. The CDR3 is CSVPGTGAGYNEQFF.

V is TRBV5-1 and J is TRBJ1-2; lacking DNA, the TRBD1 call made by TCRdb goes unchecked. Germline loops: CDR1 SGHRS, CDR2 YFSETQ. The CDR3 has 14 residues. The chain's CDR3 is CASSPLGQGTGYTF. Drawing the rest from reference TRBV5-1 and TRBJ1-2, the complete variable domain is KAGVTQTPRYLIKTRGQQVTLSCSPISGHRSVSWYQQTPGQGLQFLFEYFSETQRNKGNFPGRFSGRQFSNSRSEMNVSTLELGDSALYLCASSPLGQGTGYTFGSGTRLTVV.

The CDR3 loop is CASSQVRVATEAFF. The chain combines TRBV3-1 with TRBJ1-1; TCRdb lists TRBD1, though no DNA is available to test this call. Germline assignment: CDR1 LGHDT and CDR2 YNNKEL (reference sequence). The CDR3 extends over 14 amino acids.

V is TRBV6-1 and J is TRBJ1-1; TCRdb's assignment of TRBD1 cannot be checked, as there is no DNA. Per germline, CDR1 MNHNS and CDR2 SASEGT. The CDR3 extends over 14 amino acids. The CDR3 spells CASRTGGDARKTFF.

The chain uses TRBV3-1 and TRBJ2-1. The CDR3 is made up of 14 amino acids. Germline CDR1 reads LGHDT; CDR2 reads YNNKEL (reference sequence). The CDR3 protein is CASSQAIISDEQFF.

This rearrangement joins TRBV7-2 to TRBJ2-1; there is no DNA to check the TCRdb D call of TRBD2. This CDR3 has 14 residues. Germline V gene lookup returns CDR1 SGHTA and CDR2 FQGNSA. The CDR3 reads CATRGTSGRNEQFF.

The chain links TRBV2 to TRBJ1-2; the D gene TCRdb calls, TRBD1, cannot be checked with no DNA. CDR1 is SNHLY and CDR2 is FYNNEI in the germline V gene. The CDR3 extends over 14 amino acids. The CDR3 loop reads CASSPDRGSYGYTF.

This chain links TRBV7-2 with TRBJ2-1; the TRBD1 assignment by TCRdb is unverifiable without DNA. Germline CDR1 is SGHTA and CDR2 is FQGNSA. The CDR3 has 17 residues. CDR3 sequence reads: CASSARGPGDTYNEQFF.

This chain connects TRBV7-2 to TRBJ2-7. The CDR3 has 14 amino acids. The germline V gene has CDR1 SGHTA and CDR2 FQGNSA. This chain's CDR3 is CASSLDASTDEQYF.

The V gene is TRBV11-2, the J gene TRBJ2-3; TCRdb returns TRBD1, unconfirmable since there is no DNA. This CDR3 has 16 amino acids. Germline V gene sequence: CDR1 SGHAT, CDR2 FQNNGV. CDR3 sequence: CASSGQQGVGTDTQYF.

The chain couples TRBV5-1 to TRBJ2-1; TCRdb reports TRBD2, a call that lacks DNA to check it against. This CDR3 is built from 15 residues. Germline values: CDR1 SGHRS, CDR2 YFSETQ. The CDR3 loop reads CASSFLAGGNNEQFF.

The chain carries TRBV20-1 and TRBJ2-5; absent DNA, TCRdb's TRBD1 call cannot be checked. Germline CDR1 DFQATT, CDR2 SNEGSKA (reference sequence). This CDR3 spans 15 amino acids. CDR3 residues: CSARAPRANQETQYF.

V is TRBV9 and J is TRBJ2-3. The CDR3 runs 14 residues. Germline V CDR1 and CDR2: SGDLS, YYNGEE. The CDR3 is CASGVARDTDTQYF. The whole variable domain, remainder taken from reference TRBV9 and TRBJ2-3, is DSGVTQTPKHLITATGQRVTLRCSPRSGDLSVYWYQQSLDQGLQFLIQYYNGEERAKGNILERFSAQQFPDLHSELNLSSLELGDSALYFCASGVARDTDTQYFGPGTRLTVL.

The rearrangement uses TRBV5-1 and TRBJ1-4; lacking DNA, the TRBD1 call made by TCRdb goes unchecked. Germline CDR1 and CDR2: SGHRS and YFSETQ. The CDR3 covers 14 residues. CDR3 sequence reads: CASSPQGFGEKLFF.

The chain links TRBV7-9 to TRBJ2-6. Germline CDR1 and CDR2: SEHNR and FQNEAQ (reference sequence). The CDR3 sequence is 13 residues long. The CDR3 spells CASLSSGANVLTF. The full variable domain, in which reference TRBV7-9 and TRBJ2-6 provide the parts outside the CDR3, is DTGVSQNPRHKITKRGQNVTFRCDPISEHNRLYWYRQTLGQGPEFLTYFQNEAQLEKSRLLSDRFSAERPKGSFSTLEIQRTEQGDSAMYLCASLSSGANVLTFGAGSRLTVL.

J is TRBJ2-2 and V is TRBV5-1; TCRdb's D gene call, TRBD1, goes unchecked for lack of DNA. The CDR3 length is 20 residues. In germline, CDR1 is SGHRS, CDR2 YFSETQ. This CDR3 reads CASSLPEERDRRVATGELFF.